The present TCR beta chain was sequenced within a study of cytomegalovirus exposure and HLA in healthy donors. On this clone: The target antigen is unknown.

60 Vbeta and 13 Jbeta primers were used in PCR. Generated by immunoSEQ multiplex PCR, the TCRdb table keeps only in-frame clones and is missing some. The table records 110,000 to 150,000 clones, roughly 72% of them present only once. Overall study results and limits: Three CMV-associated chains were confirmed in vitro to be specific for CMV antigens. Immune exposure data for these donors was limited to CMV serostatus.

V was cut by 5 bases and J by 3 bases, with 17 bases left in between. Germline V CDR1 and CDR2: MDHEN, SYDVKM. The CDR3 contains 15 residues. Sequenced input: PBMCs. This sequence originates from a man aged 40-55 years in good health and CMV-seronegative. This sequence joins TRBV28 and TRBJ2-7, with TRBD1 as a possible D gene (5 bases). The CDR3 DNA is TGTGCCAGCAGTCCCCCGACAGACCTGCTCTACGAGCAGTACTTC. The encoded protein is CASSPPTDLLYEQYF.